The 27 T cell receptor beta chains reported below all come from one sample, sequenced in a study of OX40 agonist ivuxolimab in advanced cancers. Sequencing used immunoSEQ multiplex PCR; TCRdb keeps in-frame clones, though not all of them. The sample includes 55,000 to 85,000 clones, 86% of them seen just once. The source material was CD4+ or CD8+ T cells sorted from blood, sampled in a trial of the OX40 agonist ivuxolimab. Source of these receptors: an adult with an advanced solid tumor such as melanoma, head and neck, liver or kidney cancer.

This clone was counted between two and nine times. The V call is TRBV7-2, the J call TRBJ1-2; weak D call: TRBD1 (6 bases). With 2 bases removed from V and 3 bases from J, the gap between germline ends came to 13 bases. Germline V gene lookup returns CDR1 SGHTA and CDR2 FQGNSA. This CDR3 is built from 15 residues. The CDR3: CASSLNRDSYYGYTF. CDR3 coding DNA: TGTGCCAGCAGCTTAAACAGGGATTCATACTATGGCTACACCTTC.

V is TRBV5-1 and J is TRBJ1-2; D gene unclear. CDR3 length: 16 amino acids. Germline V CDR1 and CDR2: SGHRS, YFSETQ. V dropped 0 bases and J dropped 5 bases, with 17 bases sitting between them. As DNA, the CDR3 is TGCGCCAGCAGCTTGGAAGGTTTCCAGGTTGGGTATGGCTACACCTTC. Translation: CASSLEGFQVGYGYTF.

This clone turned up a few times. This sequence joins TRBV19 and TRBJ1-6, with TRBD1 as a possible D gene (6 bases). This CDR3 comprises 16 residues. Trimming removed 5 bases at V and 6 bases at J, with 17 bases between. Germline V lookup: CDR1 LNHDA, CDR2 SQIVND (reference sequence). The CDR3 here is CASSPPSGTRNSPLHF. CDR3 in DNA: TGTGCCAGTAGTCCGCCTTCCGGGACACGTAATTCACCCCTCCACTTT.

The CDR3 DNA is TGCGCCAGCAGCCAAGTGACCAGGGGCACTGAAGCTTTCTTT. Protein sequence: CASSQVTRGTEAFF. This chain links TRBV4-1 with TRBJ1-1; D is perhaps TRBD1 (6 bases). This CDR3 has 14 residues. The V end was cut by 1 base, the J end by 4 bases, with 10 bases between. From germline, CDR1 is MGHRA and CDR2 YSYEKL.

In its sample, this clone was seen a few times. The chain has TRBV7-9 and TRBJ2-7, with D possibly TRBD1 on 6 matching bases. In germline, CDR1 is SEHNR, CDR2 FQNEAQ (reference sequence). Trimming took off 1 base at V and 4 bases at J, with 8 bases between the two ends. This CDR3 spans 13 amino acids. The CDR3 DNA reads TGTGCCAGCAGCTTAGGAGGGGGATACGAGCAGTACTTC. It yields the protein CASSLGGGYEQYF.

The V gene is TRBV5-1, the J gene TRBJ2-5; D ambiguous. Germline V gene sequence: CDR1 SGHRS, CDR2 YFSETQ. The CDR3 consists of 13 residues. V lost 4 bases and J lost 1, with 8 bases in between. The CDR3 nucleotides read TGCGCCAGCAGCCAGGATGTCCAAGAGACCCAGTACTTC. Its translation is CASSQDVQETQYF.

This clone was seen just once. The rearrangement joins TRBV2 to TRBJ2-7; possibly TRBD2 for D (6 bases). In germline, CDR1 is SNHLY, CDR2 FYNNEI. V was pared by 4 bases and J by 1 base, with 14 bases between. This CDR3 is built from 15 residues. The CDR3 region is CASSVLATLSYEQYF. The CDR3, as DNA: TGTGCCAGCAGTGTTCTAGCGACCCTTTCCTACGAGCAGTACTTC.

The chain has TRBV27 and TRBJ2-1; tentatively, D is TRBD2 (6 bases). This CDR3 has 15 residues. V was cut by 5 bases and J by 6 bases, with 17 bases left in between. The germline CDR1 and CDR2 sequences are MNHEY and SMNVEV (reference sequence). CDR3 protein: CASSTRAGRVNEQFF. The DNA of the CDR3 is TGTGCCAGCAGTACGCGGGCCGGGAGAGTCAATGAGCAGTTCTTC.

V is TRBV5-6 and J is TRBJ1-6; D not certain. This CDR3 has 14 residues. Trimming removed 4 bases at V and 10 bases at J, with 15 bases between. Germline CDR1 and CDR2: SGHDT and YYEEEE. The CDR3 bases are TGTGCCAGCAGCCAGGCAAAGGGCCGATCACCCCTCCACTTT. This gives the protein CASSQAKGRSPLHF.

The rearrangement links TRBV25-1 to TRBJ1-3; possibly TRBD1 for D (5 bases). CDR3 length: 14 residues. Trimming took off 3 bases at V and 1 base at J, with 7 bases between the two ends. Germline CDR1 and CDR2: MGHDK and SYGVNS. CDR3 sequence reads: CASSDRVSGNTIYF. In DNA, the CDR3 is TGTGCCAGCAGTGACAGGGTATCTGGAAACACCATATATTTT.

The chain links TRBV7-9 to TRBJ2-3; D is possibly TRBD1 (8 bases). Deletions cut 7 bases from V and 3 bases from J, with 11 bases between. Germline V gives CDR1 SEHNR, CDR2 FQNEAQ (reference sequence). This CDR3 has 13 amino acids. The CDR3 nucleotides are TGTGCCAGCAACAGGGGGGGTACAGATACGCAGTATTTT. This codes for CASNRGGTDTQYF.

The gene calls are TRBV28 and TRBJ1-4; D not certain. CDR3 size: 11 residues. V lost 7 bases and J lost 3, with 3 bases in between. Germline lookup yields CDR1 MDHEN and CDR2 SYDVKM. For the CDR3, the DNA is TGTGCCAGCACTCCTAATGAAAAACTGTTTTTT. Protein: CASTPNEKLFF. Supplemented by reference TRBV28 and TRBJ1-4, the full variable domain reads DVKVTQSSRYLVKRTGEKVFLECVQDMDHENMFWYRQDPGLGLRLIYFSYDVKMKEKGDIPEGYSVSREKKERFSLILESASTNQTSMYLCASTPNEKLFFGSGTQLSVL.

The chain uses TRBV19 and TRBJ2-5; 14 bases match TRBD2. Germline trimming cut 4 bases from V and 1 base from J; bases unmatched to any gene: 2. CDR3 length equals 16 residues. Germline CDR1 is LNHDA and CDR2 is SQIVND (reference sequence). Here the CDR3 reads CASSRLAGGRQETQYF. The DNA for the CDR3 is TGTGCCAGTAGTAGACTAGCGGGGGGGCGCCAAGAGACCCAGTACTTC.

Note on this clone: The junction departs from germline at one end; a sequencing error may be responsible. The CDR3 sequence: CATSSSGTYNLKF. DNA of the CDR3: TGTGCCACCAGCAGCTCCGGGACCTATAACCTGAAATTC. V and J are TRBV15 and TRBJ1-2; tentative D call: TRBD1 (5 bases). The germline CDR1 and CDR2 sequences are LNHNV and YYDKDF (reference sequence). The CDR3 covers 13 residues.

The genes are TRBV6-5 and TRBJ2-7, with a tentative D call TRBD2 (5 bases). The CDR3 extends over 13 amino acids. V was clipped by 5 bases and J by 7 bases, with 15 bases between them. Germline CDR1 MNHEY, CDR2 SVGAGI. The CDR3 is CASSEKMEDEQYF. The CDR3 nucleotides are TGTGCCAGCAGTGAAAAGATGGAGGATGAGCAGTACTTC.

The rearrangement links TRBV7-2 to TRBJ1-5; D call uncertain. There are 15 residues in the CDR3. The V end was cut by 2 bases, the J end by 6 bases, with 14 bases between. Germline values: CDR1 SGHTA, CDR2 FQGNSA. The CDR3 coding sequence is TGTGCCAGCAGCTTATTTAGCGTGATAGGTCAGCCCCAGCATTTT. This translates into CASSLFSVIGQPQHF.

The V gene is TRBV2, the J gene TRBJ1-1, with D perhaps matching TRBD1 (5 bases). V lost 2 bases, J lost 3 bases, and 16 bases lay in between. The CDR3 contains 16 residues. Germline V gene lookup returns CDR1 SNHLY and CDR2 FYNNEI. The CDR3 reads CASSEPPGRWDTEAFF. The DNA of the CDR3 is TGTGCCAGCAGTGAACCACCGGGACGGTGGGACACTGAAGCTTTCTTT.

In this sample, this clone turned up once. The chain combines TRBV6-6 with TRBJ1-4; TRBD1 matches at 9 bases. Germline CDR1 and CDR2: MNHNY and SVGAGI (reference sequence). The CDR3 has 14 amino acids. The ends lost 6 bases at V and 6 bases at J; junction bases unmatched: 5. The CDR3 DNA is TGTGCCAGCAGAACCCGGGACAGGGATGAAAAACTGTTTTTT. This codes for CASRTRDRDEKLFF.

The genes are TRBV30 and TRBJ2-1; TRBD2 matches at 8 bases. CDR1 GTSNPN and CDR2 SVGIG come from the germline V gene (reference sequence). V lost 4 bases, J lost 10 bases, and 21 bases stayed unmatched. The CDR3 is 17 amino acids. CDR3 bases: TGTGCCTGGAACGGGGTGGGAAGCGGGGGCAACCGACGCGAGCAGTTCTTC. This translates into CAWNGVGSGGNRREQFF. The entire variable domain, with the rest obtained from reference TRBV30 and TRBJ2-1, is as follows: SQTIHQWPATLVQPVGSPLSLECTVEGTSNPNLYWYRQAAGRGLQLLFYSVGIGQISSEVPQNLSASRPQDRQFILSSKKLLLSDSGFYLCAWNGVGSGGNRREQFFGPGTRLTVL.

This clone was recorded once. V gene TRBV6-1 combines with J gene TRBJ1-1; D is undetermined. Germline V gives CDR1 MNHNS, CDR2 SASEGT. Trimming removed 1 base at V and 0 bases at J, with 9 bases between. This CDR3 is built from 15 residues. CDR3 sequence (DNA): TGTGCCAGCAGTGAAGGATTTATGGTGAACACTGAAGCTTTCTTT. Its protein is CASSEGFMVNTEAFF.

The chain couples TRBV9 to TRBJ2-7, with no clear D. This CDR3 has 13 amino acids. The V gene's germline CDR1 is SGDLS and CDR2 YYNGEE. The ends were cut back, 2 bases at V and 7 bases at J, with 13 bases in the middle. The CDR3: CASSVGHTSEQYF. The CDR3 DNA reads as TGTGCCAGCAGCGTCGGTCACACATCGGAGCAGTACTTC.

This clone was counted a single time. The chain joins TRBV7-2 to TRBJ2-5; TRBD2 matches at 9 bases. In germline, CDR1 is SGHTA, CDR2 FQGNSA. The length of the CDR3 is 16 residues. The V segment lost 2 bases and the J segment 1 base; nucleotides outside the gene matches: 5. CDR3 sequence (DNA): TGTGCCAGCAGCTTAACAGCGGGGGGAGGCCAAGAGACCCAGTACTTC. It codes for CASSLTAGGGQETQYF. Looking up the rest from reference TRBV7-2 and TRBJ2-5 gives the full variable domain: GAGVSQSPSNKVTEKGKDVELRCDPISGHTALYWYRQSLGQGLEFLIYFQGNSAPDKSGLPSDRFSAERTGGSVSTLTIQRTQQEDSAVYLCASSLTAGGGQETQYFGPGTRLLVL.

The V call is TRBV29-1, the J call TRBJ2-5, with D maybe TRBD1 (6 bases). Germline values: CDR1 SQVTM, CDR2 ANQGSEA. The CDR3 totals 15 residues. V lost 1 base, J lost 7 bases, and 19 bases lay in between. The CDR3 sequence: CSVEGTLDSGLTQYF. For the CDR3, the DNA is TGCAGCGTTGAAGGAACACTGGACAGCGGCTTGACCCAGTACTTC.

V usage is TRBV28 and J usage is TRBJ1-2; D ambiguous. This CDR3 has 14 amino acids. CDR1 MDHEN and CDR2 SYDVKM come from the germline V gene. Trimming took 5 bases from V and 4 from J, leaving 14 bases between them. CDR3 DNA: TGTGCCAGCAGTCAGGTATTAGAAACCTATGGCTACACCTTC. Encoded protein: CASSQVLETYGYTF.

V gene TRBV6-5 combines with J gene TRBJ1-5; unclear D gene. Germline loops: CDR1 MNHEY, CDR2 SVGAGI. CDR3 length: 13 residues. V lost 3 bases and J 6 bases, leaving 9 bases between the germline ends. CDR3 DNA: TGTGCCAGCAGTTATGTTGAGTCTCAGCCCCAGCATTTT. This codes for CASSYVESQPQHF.

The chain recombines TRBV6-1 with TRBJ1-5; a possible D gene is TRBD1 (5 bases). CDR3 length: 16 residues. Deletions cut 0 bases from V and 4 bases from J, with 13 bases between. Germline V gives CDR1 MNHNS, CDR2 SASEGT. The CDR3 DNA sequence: TGTGCCAGCAGTGAAGCGGTCGGGACGGCTAATCAGCCCCAGCATTTT. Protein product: CASSEAVGTANQPQHF.

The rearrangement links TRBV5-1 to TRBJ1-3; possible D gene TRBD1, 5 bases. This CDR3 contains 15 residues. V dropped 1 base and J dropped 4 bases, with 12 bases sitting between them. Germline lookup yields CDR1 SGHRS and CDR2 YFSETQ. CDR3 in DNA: TGCGCCAGCAGCTTGCAGGGCAGCGAAGGAAACACCATATATTTT. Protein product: CASSLQGSEGNTIYF.